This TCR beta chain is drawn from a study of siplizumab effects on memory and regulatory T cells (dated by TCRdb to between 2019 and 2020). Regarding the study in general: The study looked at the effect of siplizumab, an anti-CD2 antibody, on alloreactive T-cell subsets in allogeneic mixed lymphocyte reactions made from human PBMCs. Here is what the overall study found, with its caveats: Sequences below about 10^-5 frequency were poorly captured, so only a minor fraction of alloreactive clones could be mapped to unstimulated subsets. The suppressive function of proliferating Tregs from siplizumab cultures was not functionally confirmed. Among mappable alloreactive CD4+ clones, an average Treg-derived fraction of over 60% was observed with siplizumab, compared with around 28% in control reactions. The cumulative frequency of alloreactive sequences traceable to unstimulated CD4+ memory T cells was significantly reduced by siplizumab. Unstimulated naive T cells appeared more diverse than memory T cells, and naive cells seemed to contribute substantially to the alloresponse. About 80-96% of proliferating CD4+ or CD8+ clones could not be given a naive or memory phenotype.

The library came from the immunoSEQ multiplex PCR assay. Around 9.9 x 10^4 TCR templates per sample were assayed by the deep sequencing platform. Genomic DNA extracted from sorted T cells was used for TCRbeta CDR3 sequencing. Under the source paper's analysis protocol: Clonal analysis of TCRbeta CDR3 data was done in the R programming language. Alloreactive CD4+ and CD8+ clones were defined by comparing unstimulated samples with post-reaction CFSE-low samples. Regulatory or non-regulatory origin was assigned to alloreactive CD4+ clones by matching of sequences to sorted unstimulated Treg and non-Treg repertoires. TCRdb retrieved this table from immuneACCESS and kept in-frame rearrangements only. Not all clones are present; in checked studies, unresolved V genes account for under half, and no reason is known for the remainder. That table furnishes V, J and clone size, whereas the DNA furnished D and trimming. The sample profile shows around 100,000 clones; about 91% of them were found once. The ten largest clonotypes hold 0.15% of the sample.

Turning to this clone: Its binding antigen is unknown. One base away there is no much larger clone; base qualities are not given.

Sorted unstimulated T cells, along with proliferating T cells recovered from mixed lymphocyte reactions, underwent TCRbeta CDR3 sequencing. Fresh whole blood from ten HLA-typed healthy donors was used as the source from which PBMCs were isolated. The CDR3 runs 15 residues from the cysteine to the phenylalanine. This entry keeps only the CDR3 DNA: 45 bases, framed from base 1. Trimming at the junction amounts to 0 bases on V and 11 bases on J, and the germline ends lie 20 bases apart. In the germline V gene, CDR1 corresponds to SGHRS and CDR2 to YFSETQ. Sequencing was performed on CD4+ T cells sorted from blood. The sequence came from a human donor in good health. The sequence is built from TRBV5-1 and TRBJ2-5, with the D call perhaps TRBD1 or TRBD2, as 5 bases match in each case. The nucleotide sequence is TGCGCCAGCAGCTTGGAACCCCCCAATGGGGACGCTCAGTACTTC. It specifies CASSLEPPNGDAQYF.